The 28 T cell receptor beta chains in this list originate from one sample, sequenced in a study of blood T cells in healthy people across ages. Next came a second PCR, run for about 7 to 12 cycles, which used a sample-barcoded 5' primer along with a J-beta primer mix. MiXCR, applied by TCRdb to the 5' RACE reads, yields one record per CDR3 protein. This sample has about 930,000 distinct CDR3 sequences, with almost 30% found just once. These same data were also listed under a study on T cells of mothers and their children.

Sequencing was performed on blood. All receptors come from a woman aged 40 to 50 in good health.

This clonotype was recorded at least ten times. The chain recombines TRBV3-1 with TRBJ2-7, with D perhaps matching TRBD2 (6 bases). From germline, CDR1 is LGHDT and CDR2 YNNKEL (reference sequence). The ends were cut back, 1 base at V and 3 bases at J, with 10 bases in the middle. The CDR3 covers 14 residues. CDR3 in amino acids: CASSQGASVYEQYF. The CDR3 region has the DNA TGTGCCAGCAGCCAAGGGGCTAGCGTCTACGAGCAGTACTTC.

V and J are TRBV5-1 and TRBJ2-3; 11 positions agree with TRBD1. V lost 0 bases to trimming and J lost 3 bases; unmatched junction nucleotides: 3. Germline CDR1 is SGHRS and CDR2 is YFSETQ. The CDR3 spans 16 residues. CDR3 amino acids: CASSLGTGGATDTQYF. The CDR3 nucleotides read TGCGCCAGCAGCTTGGGGACAGGGGGCGCGACAGATACGCAGTATTTT.

The chain couples TRBV28 to TRBJ2-7; D gene unclear. CDR1 and CDR2 (germline): MDHEN, SYDVKM. The CDR3 totals 16 residues. Trimming took off 2 bases at V and 3 bases at J, with 17 bases between the two ends. CDR3 in amino acids: CASSLHSSSYLYEQYF. The CDR3 bases are TGTGCCAGCAGTTTACACAGTTCATCCTACCTCTACGAGCAGTACTTC.

This clonotype showed up just once. The chain employs TRBV5-5 and TRBJ1-5; D not certain. V shed 4 bases and J shed 0 bases, with 11 bases lying between them. The CDR3 is made up of 15 amino acids. Germline CDR1 SGHKS, CDR2 YYEKEE (reference sequence). CDR3 coding DNA: TGTGCCAGCAGCATCGGGCACAATAGCAATCAGCCCCAGCATTTT. Translation gives CASSIGHNSNQPQHF.

This clonotype was recorded once. The rearrangement links TRBV20-1 to TRBJ2-3, with D maybe TRBD2 (5 bases). The V gene's germline CDR1 is DFQATT and CDR2 SNEGSKA (reference sequence). This CDR3 has 14 residues. V lost 6 bases and J 1 base, leaving 14 bases between the germline ends. Written as DNA, the CDR3 is TGCAGTGCGATCGTTAACGGGGGCACAGATACGCAGTATTTT. Its protein is CSAIVNGGTDTQYF.

For this clonotype: With a much larger clone just one base away, this may be a read error. CDR3 residues: CASSRTDQPRHF. The CDR3 DNA reads TGTGCCAGCAGCCGGACGGATCAGCCCCGGCATTTT. V and J are TRBV14 and TRBJ1-5; the D is unclear. Germline assignment: CDR1 SGHDN and CDR2 FVKESK. The CDR3 is 12 residues long.

The rearrangement joins TRBV14 to TRBJ2-1, with 8 bases aligning to TRBD2. The CDR3 is 13 amino acids. The germline V gene has CDR1 SGHDN and CDR2 FVKESK. V lost 6 bases to trimming and J lost 10 bases; unmatched junction nucleotides: 8. The chain's CDR3 is CASRPGGAYEQFF. The DNA of the CDR3 is TGTGCCAGCAGGCCGGGGGGGGCCTACGAGCAGTTCTTC.

This rearrangement joins TRBV7-2 to TRBJ2-7; 15 bases fit TRBD2. The CDR3 length is 19 residues. Germline CDR1 is SGHTA and CDR2 is FQGNSA. With V trimmed by 3 bases and J by 2 bases, 11 bases remained unmatched. CDR3 sequence reads: CASSFPGLAGGLPPYEQYF. CDR3 in DNA: TGTGCCAGCAGCTTCCCGGGACTAGCGGGGGGCCTTCCTCCCTACGAGCAGTACTTC.

The rearrangement uses TRBV7-9 and TRBJ2-7; D is uncertain. The CDR3 length is 14 residues. Germline V CDR1 and CDR2: SEHNR, FQNEAQ (reference sequence). V lost 1 base and J lost 0, with 7 bases in between. The CDR3 bases are TGTGCCAGCAGCTTAGGACACCTCTCCTACGAGCAGTACTTC. Protein sequence: CASSLGHLSYEQYF.

The sample holds many counts of this clonotype. The chain links TRBV5-5 to TRBJ2-7, with TRBD1 identical over 10 bases. V dropped 4 bases and J dropped 7; count of bases not matched to a gene: 14. The germline V gene has CDR1 SGHKS and CDR2 YYEKEE (reference sequence). This CDR3 has 16 residues. In DNA form, the CDR3 reads TGTGCCAGCAGCCCGAGTCCTCTGGGACAGGGGTTAGAGCAGTACTTC. It translates to CASSPSPLGQGLEQYF.

This clonotype was seen at least ten times. The chain has TRBV20-1 and TRBJ2-5; 13 bases align to TRBD2. The CDR3 has 13 amino acids. Losses at the gene ends were 6 bases for V and 6 bases for J; bases not matched to a gene: 4. Germline V gives CDR1 DFQATT, CDR2 SNEGSKA (reference sequence). This CDR3 is CSARLAGGKTQYF. DNA of the CDR3: TGCAGTGCGAGACTAGCGGGGGGCAAGACCCAGTACTTC.

For this clonotype: One junction end disagrees with the germline gene, perhaps due to a read error. This chain uses TRBV6-2 or TRBV6-3 with TRBJ2-7; D unresolved. Germline loops: CDR1 MNHEY, CDR2 SVGEGT. The CDR3 has 12 residues. For the CDR3, the DNA is TGTGCCAGCAGTTACTCTCCCTACGGGCAGTACTTC. It is translated as CASSYSPYGQYF.

This clonotype has a handful of counts. The V gene is TRBV28, the J gene TRBJ2-4; D may be TRBD1 (5 bases). This CDR3 region has 12 residues. The germline V gene has CDR1 MDHEN and CDR2 SYDVKM. V was clipped by 6 bases and J by 12 bases, with 15 bases between them. The CDR3 nucleotides read TGTGCCAGCAGCCTAGGGGCCCGCCATCAGTACTTC. Its translation is CASSLGARHQYF.

This clonotype occurred many times. The chain couples TRBV2 to TRBJ2-5; 13 bases fit TRBD2. CDR3 length: 17 amino acids. The trim removed 8 bases at V and 5 bases at J, leaving 14 bases unmatched. Germline CDR1 SNHLY, CDR2 FYNNEI. The CDR3: CASVGTSGVLKGETQYF. DNA for the CDR3: TGTGCCAGCGTCGGGACTAGCGGGGTCCTCAAGGGGGAGACCCAGTACTTC.

CDR3 protein: CASTYMGASNTEAFF. In DNA form, the CDR3 reads TGTGCCAGCACTTATATGGGGGCCTCGAACACTGAAGCTTTCTTT. The genes are TRBV6-5 and TRBJ1-1, with D perhaps TRBD1 (6 bases). Per germline, CDR1 MNHEY and CDR2 SVGAGI. V dropped 7 bases and J dropped 1 base, with 16 bases sitting between them. This CDR3 has 15 residues.

The chain links TRBV2 to TRBJ1-2; D gene ambiguous. The ends were cut back, 8 bases at V and 1 base at J, with 14 bases in the middle. The germline CDR1 and CDR2 sequences are SNHLY and FYNNEI. This CDR3 is built from 14 residues. CDR3: CASLPLVLNYGYTF. The CDR3 DNA reads as TGTGCCAGCCTCCCCCTGGTGCTTAACTATGGCTACACCTTC.

The V call is TRBV6-1, the J call TRBJ2-5; the match to TRBD1 covers 7 bases. V dropped 4 bases and J dropped 2; count of bases not matched to a gene: 10. CDR3 length equals 16 residues. The germline gives CDR1 MNHNS, CDR2 SASEGT. DNA of the CDR3: TGTGCCAGCAGTGGAAAATACGGGGACAGACAAGAGACCCAGTACTTC. Translating it yields CASSGKYGDRQETQYF.

Written as DNA, the CDR3 is TGTGCCAGCAGTGAATCCCTATCGACTGAAGCTTTCTTT. Translated: CASSESLSTEAFF. The rearrangement uses TRBV6-1 and TRBJ1-1; D is unclear. The CDR3 extends over 13 amino acids. Looked up from germline, CDR1 is MNHNS and CDR2 is SASEGT. Trimming stripped 2 bases from V and 5 bases from J, with 9 bases between.

The table lists this clonotype with many counts. The chain uses TRBV7-2 and TRBJ2-1, with D perhaps matching TRBD1 (6 bases). CDR3 length equals 14 residues. The germline V and J ends were trimmed by 11 bases and 3 bases, with 17 bases remaining between them. Germline V gene lookup returns CDR1 SGHTA and CDR2 FQGNSA. The CDR3 protein is CAVPGHIFYNEQFF. CDR3 nucleotides: TGTGCCGTACCGGGACACATATTCTACAATGAGCAGTTCTTC.

In this sample, this clonotype turned up a few times. The V and J genes are TRBV29-1 and TRBJ1-5; the D is unclear. V lost 4 bases and J 3 bases, leaving 10 bases between the germline ends. Looked up from germline, CDR1 is SQVTM and CDR2 is ANQGSEA. The CDR3 runs 13 residues. CDR3 in amino acids: CSVGGTFNQPQHF. The DNA for the CDR3 is TGCAGCGTTGGGGGTACGTTCAATCAGCCCCAGCATTTT.

In its sample, this clonotype was seen a few times. The V call is TRBV2, the J call TRBJ2-2, with D possibly called TRBD1 or TRBD2 (5 bases each). This CDR3 comprises 16 residues. Germline V gene data show CDR1 as SNHLY and CDR2 as FYNNEI. V was clipped by 5 bases and J by 1 base, with 14 bases between them. The CDR3 spells CASSKFRDLNTGELFF. The CDR3 region has the DNA TGTGCCAGCAGTAAATTCCGGGACCTGAACACCGGGGAGCTGTTTTTT.

This clonotype was picked up many times. A junction boundary mismatches the germline segment, possibly from a read error. The chain links TRBV5-1 to TRBJ2-1, with D possibly matching TRBD2 (5 bases). Looked up from germline, CDR1 is SGHRS and CDR2 is YFSETQ. This CDR3 is built from 16 residues. CDR3 region: CASSLAGASSYNEQFF. CDR3 DNA: TGTGCCAGCAGCCTGGCGGGCGCAAGCTCCTACAATGAGCAGTTCTTC.

With regard to this clonotype: The junction differs from germline at one of its ends, possibly a read error. CDR3 DNA: TGCGCCGGCAGCCAAGCGGGACAGGGGGCAGATACGCAGTATTTT. Encoded protein: CAGSQAGQGADTQYF. The V and J genes are TRBV4-1 and TRBJ2-3; TRBD1 aligns across 11 bases. Germline V gene lookup returns CDR1 MGHRA and CDR2 YSYEKL. CDR3 length: 15 residues.

This clonotype was detected a few times. The CDR3 coding sequence is TGTGCCAGCAGCTTATATGCCAGAGGCAGCACAGATACGCAGTATTTT. Its translation: CASSLYARGSTDTQYF. The chain uses TRBV7-3 and TRBJ2-3; D remains ambiguous. Germline CDR1 and CDR2: SGHTA and FQGTGA. V lost 2 bases to trimming and J lost 0 bases, with 12 bases between them. The CDR3 spans 16 residues.

This clonotype appeared a few times. V and J are TRBV6-2 or TRBV6-3 and TRBJ2-4, with D possibly matching TRBD2 (6 bases). The CDR3 covers 14 residues. CDR1 MNHEY and CDR2 SVGEGT come from the germline V gene. Trimming removed 5 bases at V and 13 bases at J, with 21 bases between. For the CDR3, the DNA is TGTGCCAGCAGTATAGGGGAGGCTTTCGGTGAGCAGTACTTC. Translated, it gives CASSIGEAFGEQYF.

About this clonotype: Mismatch with germline at one junction end may stem from a read error. This chain uses TRBV20-1 with TRBJ1-2; tentatively, D is TRBD1 (6 bases). There are 15 residues in the CDR3. Per the germline V gene, CDR1 is DFQATT and CDR2 is SNEGSKA (reference sequence). The CDR3 region is CGALNLDSLAYGYTF. The CDR3 region has the DNA TGCGGTGCGCTAAACCTGGACAGTCTGGCCTATGGCTACACCTTC.

This clonotype was recorded at least ten times. CDR3 in amino acids: CASSLVDRGNYGYTF. The CDR3 DNA sequence: TGTGCCAGCAGTTTAGTTGACAGGGGTAACTATGGCTACACCTTC. The gene calls are TRBV12-3 or TRBV12-4 and TRBJ1-2; 8 bases are shared with TRBD1. The CDR3 covers 15 residues. Trimming removed 1 base from V and 1 base from J; junction bases left unmatched: 2.

In its sample, this clonotype was seen once. The rearrangement joins TRBV6-5 to TRBJ2-7, with D perhaps matching TRBD2 (6 bases). CDR1 and CDR2 from the germline V gene are MNHEY and SVGAGI. Trimming cost V 0 bases and J 2 bases, with 14 bases left between them. The CDR3 extends over 16 amino acids. The CDR3 sequence: CASSYSIRRVPYEQYF. The DNA of the CDR3 is TGTGCCAGCAGTTACTCGATCCGGAGGGTTCCCTACGAGCAGTACTTC.